These 17 T cell receptor beta chains originate from one sample sequenced in a study of cytomegalovirus exposure and HLA in healthy donors. Libraries were prepared by immunoSEQ multiplex PCR; TCRdb keeps only in-frame clonotypes and omits some of them. The sample contains 150,000 to 200,000 clones, roughly nine tenths of which appear only once. What was sequenced was PBMCs. Receptors were obtained from a woman aged 25-40 years in good health and CMV-seronegative.

The gene calls are TRBV4-2 and TRBJ1-1; perhaps TRBD1 as D (5 bases). The germline V gene has CDR1 LGHNA and CDR2 YNFKEQ. V gave up 2 bases and J gave up 3 bases, with 7 bases separating them. The CDR3 spans 13 residues. CDR3 nucleotides: TGTGCCAGCAGCCAAACAGGATACACTGAAGCTTTCTTT. The encoded protein is CASSQTGYTEAFF.

The V gene is TRBV6-5, the J gene TRBJ2-1, with 8 nucleotides matching TRBD1. Trimming removed 7 bases from V and 8 bases from J; junction bases left unmatched: 1. CDR1 and CDR2 (germline): MNHEY, SVGAGI. This CDR3 is built from 11 residues. The DNA for the CDR3 is TGTGCCAGCACACAGGGGGATGAGCAGTTCTTC. Protein sequence: CASTQGDEQFF.

The genes are TRBV7-9 and TRBJ2-3, with TRBD2 identical over 7 bases. The CDR3 sequence is 12 residues long. The V gene end was trimmed by 5 bases and the J gene end by 5 bases; junction bases not matched to a gene: 1. In germline, CDR1 is SEHNR, CDR2 FQNEAQ (reference sequence). CDR3: CASSPGGDTQYF. CDR3 nucleotides: TGTGCCAGCAGCCCGGGGGGAGATACGCAGTATTTT.

This chain uses TRBV5-4 with TRBJ1-2; 7 nucleotides align to TRBD1. The V gene's germline CDR1 is SGHNT and CDR2 YYREEE (reference sequence). This CDR3 comprises 13 residues. Trimming took 6 bases from V and 4 from J; bases not matched to a gene: 6. The CDR3 DNA sequence: TGTGCCAGCAACAACCGGGACAGCTATGGCTACACCTTC. Amino acid sequence: CASNNRDSYGYTF.

This clone was observed once. The chain uses TRBV7-9 and TRBJ1-2; D gene unclear. Germline CDR1 reads SEHNR; CDR2 reads FQNEAQ (reference sequence). The CDR3 contains 15 residues. V was shortened by 1 base and J by 3 bases, with 12 bases between the two germline ends. CDR3 nucleotides: TGTGCCAGCAGCTTAGGGGTCAACCGCGACTATGGCTACACCTTC. It is translated as CASSLGVNRDYGYTF.

This chain links TRBV27 with TRBJ2-7; D tentatively reads TRBD1 or TRBD2 (5 bases each). This CDR3 region has 15 residues. CDR1 MNHEY and CDR2 SMNVEV come from the germline V gene (reference sequence). V was shortened by 0 bases and J by 4 bases, with 13 bases between the two germline ends. The chain's CDR3 is CASSLSGGPIYEQYF. CDR3 nucleotide sequence: TGTGCCAGCAGTTTATCTGGGGGACCGATTTACGAGCAGTACTTC.

This clone was detected a few times. This chain joins TRBV5-1 and TRBJ2-1; TRBD1 aligns across 7 bases. The CDR3 contains 14 residues. Germline CDR1 reads SGHRS; CDR2 reads YFSETQ. The trim removed 4 bases at V and 4 bases at J, leaving 5 bases unmatched. CDR3: CASSPGQTYNEQFF. Here the CDR3 DNA reads TGCGCCAGCAGCCCGGGACAGACGTACAATGAGCAGTTCTTC.

This clone came up a few times. The DNA for the CDR3 is TGTGCCAGCAGCGCTCAAGCGGGCGGTCAGCCCCAGCATTTT. Residues: CASSAQAGGQPQHF. V and J are TRBV9 and TRBJ1-5; unclear D gene. The CDR3 has 14 residues. Trimming shortened V by 3 bases and J by 6 bases, and 13 bases separated the two germline ends. Germline loops: CDR1 SGDLS, CDR2 YYNGEE.

Details on this clone: In the same sample, other DNA sequences code for this CDR3. This rearrangement joins TRBV18 to TRBJ2-7; no definite D call. Germline V gene lookup returns CDR1 KGHSH and CDR2 LQKENI. The CDR3 has 12 amino acids. V was pared by 6 bases and J by 0 bases, with 6 bases between. Here the CDR3 reads CASSPSSYEQYF. The DNA of the CDR3 is TGTGCCAGCTCGCCGAGCTCCTACGAGCAGTACTTC.

This clone came up a few times. The chain is built from TRBV19 and TRBJ2-1; D could derive from TRBD1 or TRBD2 (5 bases each). V was shortened by 3 bases and J by 9 bases, with 9 bases between the two germline ends. This CDR3 spans 12 amino acids. CDR1 and CDR2 (germline): LNHDA, SQIVND (reference sequence). This CDR3 is CASSIGTGEQFF. DNA of the CDR3: TGTGCCAGTAGTATCGGGACCGGTGAGCAGTTCTTC.

The genes are TRBV29-1 and TRBJ1-2; D is unresolved. In germline, CDR1 is SQVTM, CDR2 ANQGSEA. This CDR3 has 11 amino acids. V lost 6 bases to trimming and J lost 8 bases, with 13 bases between them. CDR3 DNA sequence: TGCAGCGTCAAACAGTTAGGCGGCTACACCTTC. This encodes CSVKQLGGYTF.

The V and J genes are TRBV5-4 and TRBJ2-2, with TRBD1 as a possible D gene (6 bases). Trimming shortened V by 3 bases and J by 4 bases, and 13 bases separated the two germline ends. The CDR3 contains 15 residues. Germline V gene data show CDR1 as SGHNT and CDR2 as YYREEE (reference sequence). The CDR3 nucleotides read TGTGCCAGCAGCTCGGGGTACAGGGCCACCGGGGAGCTGTTTTTT. This gives the protein CASSSGYRATGELFF.

The J gene is TRBJ2-1, the V gene TRBV27, with TRBD2 identical over 7 bases. CDR3 size: 16 residues. Trimming at V came to 5 bases and at J to 4 bases, leaving 11 bases not matched to a gene. CDR1 MNHEY and CDR2 SMNVEV come from the germline V gene (reference sequence). The CDR3 region is CASSPSSGRGYNEQFF. The DNA for the CDR3 is TGTGCCAGCAGTCCCTCTAGCGGCCGGGGGTACAATGAGCAGTTCTTC.

The chain links TRBV6-8 to TRBJ2-7, with TRBD2 identical over 9 bases. Germline trimming cut 0 bases from V and 2 bases from J; bases unmatched to any gene: 5. Germline lookup yields CDR1 MNHGY and CDR2 SAAAGT. The CDR3 is made up of 16 amino acids. The DNA of the CDR3 is TGTGCCAGCAGTTACTCGAGCGGGGGGCACCCCTACGAGCAGTACTTC. It translates to CASSYSSGGHPYEQYF.

The sample holds one count of this clone. The gene calls are TRBV5-4 and TRBJ2-1; possibly TRBD2 for D (6 bases). CDR1 is SGHNT, CDR2 YYREEE, per germline (reference sequence). The CDR3 consists of 14 residues. V dropped 2 bases and J dropped 9 bases, with 15 bases sitting between them. CDR3 amino acids: CASSFLGGRGEQFF. The CDR3 nucleotides read TGTGCCAGCAGCTTTCTGGGGGGACGGGGTGAGCAGTTCTTC.

The V call is TRBV2, the J call TRBJ1-3; D is possibly TRBD1 (6 bases). Trimming took off 5 bases at V and 4 bases at J, with 12 bases between the two ends. The CDR3 has 14 residues. CDR1 SNHLY and CDR2 FYNNEI come from the germline V gene. Here the CDR3 reads CASSQGSTGNTIYF. The CDR3, as DNA: TGTGCCAGCAGTCAGGGGTCAACGGGAAACACCATATATTTT.

The genes are TRBV13 and TRBJ1-4; 10 nucleotides line up with TRBD1. With V trimmed by 8 bases and J by 8 bases, 5 bases remained unmatched. The CDR3 loop spans 13 amino acids. Germline values: CDR1 PRHDT, CDR2 FYEKMQ (reference sequence). The CDR3 loop is CASSRDRGEKLFF. DNA for the CDR3: TGTGCCAGCTCCAGGGACAGGGGCGAAAAACTGTTTTTT.